The T cell receptor beta chain under discussion was sequenced for a study of early T cells in non-severe SARS-CoV-2 infection (dated by TCRdb to about 2021). Some background on the complete study: TCR sequencing used bulk RNA from unsorted whole blood, so alpha and beta chains could not be paired.

General study outcomes and caveats: VDJdb matching was skewed toward anti-spike CD8 responses and likely underestimated virus-specific expansions, missing private and CD4 specificities.

Ten or more counts support this clonotype. Its antigen remains undetermined. Base quality data are lacking; no much larger clone is found one base away. From the cysteine through the phenylalanine, the CDR3 covers 13 amino acids. The entry retains the CDR3 DNA only, 39 bases that are in frame from base 1. Looking up the germline V gene (reference sequence) yields CDR1 LGHDT and CDR2 YNNKEL. V loses 4 bases of germline sequence and J loses 0 bases, and the interval between the two ends is 6 bases. Library construction relied on 5' RACE. TCRdb records NextSeq 500 as the sequencer. Unique molecular identifiers were attached to individual cDNA molecules in the TCR library protocol so that sequencing error and PCR bias could be corrected. Both TCR alpha and beta chains were sequenced, and tight co-correlation was observed between alpha and beta sequence abundances in each sample. Per the source publication's procedure: Decombinator V4 was used to annotate the V gene, J gene and CDR3 of the TCR sequences. Expanded TCRs were defined as changing significantly between any two time points under a Poisson model with p below 0.0001. TCR abundances were normalised to the total number of TCRs sequenced in each sample and reported as counts per million. TRAV1-2 paired with TRAJ12, TRAJ20 or TRAJ33 defined MAIT TCRs, while TRAV10 paired with TRAJ18 defined iNKT TCRs. VDJdb, accessed 1 November 2021, was searched for CMV, EBV and SARS-CoV-2 annotated TCRs, excluding TCRs annotated for multiple antigens. TCRdb reprocessed the public reads (quality trimming at Q25 with fastp, clone calling with MiXCR) and kept in-frame beta chains. Identical CDR3 protein sequences are pooled into one entry, listed with their most common genes and DNA. Clone size and V and J calls follow TCRdb, not the original study. The sample table lists approximately 110,000 distinct CDR3 sequences, 15% of them with a count of one. Jointly, the top ten make up about a fifth of the sample.

Set within a cohort of healthcare workers in London, UK, this nested case-control study involved weekly PCR testing of nasopharyngeal swabs along with blood sampling. Healthcare workers were recruited during the week of the UK lockdown, between 23 and 31 March 2020, and followed weekly for up to roughly 15 weeks. The clonotype was recovered from an adult who was a healthcare worker with PCR-confirmed SARS-CoV-2 infection or an uninfected control (not recorded which). The sequence links TRBV3-1 to TRBJ2-5; the D gene is perhaps TRBD2, from 6 matching bases. Sequenced sample: whole blood. The base sequence is TGTGCCAGCAGCCGGGACTACCAAGAGACCCAGTACTTC. Its coded protein is CASSRDYQETQYF.